The 5 T cell receptor beta chains below were found in one sample sequenced in a study of cytomegalovirus exposure and HLA in healthy donors. A multiplex PCR was run with 60 Vbeta primers and 13 Jbeta primers. Produced via immunoSEQ multiplex PCR; TCRdb's table is partial and in-frame only. Of around 70,000 clones detected, over 70% appear once; the ten largest clones hold 12%. Specimen: PBMCs. Source of these receptors: a man between 70 and 80 years old in good health and CMV-seronegative.

This sequence joins TRBV29-1 and TRBJ2-7; no reliable D call. The germline V gene has CDR1 SQVTM and CDR2 ANQGSEA. Trimming took off 2 bases at V and 3 bases at J, with 8 bases between the two ends. The CDR3 consists of 12 residues. The CDR3, as DNA: TGCAGCGTTGAAAGCTCGAACTACGAGCAGTACTTC. Its translation is CSVESSNYEQYF.

The J gene is TRBJ2-7, the V gene TRBV19, with TRBD2 as a possible D gene (5 bases). The CDR3 covers 13 residues. Germline assignment: CDR1 LNHDA and CDR2 SQIVND (reference sequence). Trimming removed 5 bases from V and 1 base from J, with 9 bases in between. The CDR3 loop reads CASSELVSYEQYF. Here the CDR3 DNA reads TGTGCCAGTAGTGAACTAGTGTCCTACGAGCAGTACTTC.

The chain carries TRBV5-1 and TRBJ2-3; D gene ambiguous. V lost 0 bases, J lost 4 bases, and 9 bases lay in between. The CDR3 totals 14 residues. CDR1 is SGHRS, CDR2 YFSETQ, per germline. The CDR3 region is CASSLAAGSDTQYF. CDR3 nucleotides: TGCGCCAGCAGCTTGGCCGCCGGGTCAGATACGCAGTATTTT.

The CDR3 sequence is CASSATGYQETQYF. CDR3 sequence (DNA): TGTGCCAGCAGCGCGACAGGGTACCAAGAGACCCAGTACTTC. The chain joins TRBV5-4 to TRBJ2-5, with 7 bases identical to TRBD1. Per the germline V gene, CDR1 is SGHNT and CDR2 is YYREEE (reference sequence). CDR3 length: 14 amino acids. Germline trimming cut 4 bases from V and 0 bases from J; bases unmatched to any gene: 3.

This chain connects TRBV7-2 to TRBJ2-1; the match to TRBD2 covers 11 bases. Germline CDR1 is SGHTA and CDR2 is FQGNSA. The CDR3 is 16 residues long. V lost 4 bases, J lost 11 bases, and 13 bases stayed unmatched. The CDR3 loop reads CASSSRLAGSQSQQFF. The CDR3 nucleotides are TGTGCCAGCAGCTCCAGACTAGCGGGATCCCAAAGCCAGCAGTTCTTC. Combining the CDR3 with reference TRBV7-2 and TRBJ2-1 gives the whole variable domain GAGVSQSPSNKVTEKGKDVELRCDPISGHTALYWYRQSLGQGLEFLIYFQGNSAPDKSGLPSDRFSAERTGGSVSTLTIQRTQQEDSAVYLCASSSRLAGSQSQQFFGPGTRLTVL.